The clone carrying this T cell receptor beta chain has ten or more counts. This entry comes from a study of low-dose radiotherapy and immunotherapy resistance in tumors. Both TCRalpha and TCRbeta chains were reverse transcribed with V-gene-specific primers. Using a constant-region primer together with a V-primer adapter, TCRs were subjected to roughly 18 PCR cycles of amplification. It was by in vitro transcription that isolated mRNA was amplified. TCRdb reprocessed the reads via MiXCR and lists one record per CDR3 protein. The data contain 64,000 or so distinct CDR3 sequences, around 30% of them singletons. Germline assignment: CDR1 SGHVS and CDR2 FQNEAQ. The CDR3 has 16 residues. Trimming took 0 bases from V and 5 from J; bases not matched to a gene: 5. Specified time point: before trial treatment. All eligible patients presented with advanced solid tumors that contained no tumor-infiltrating lymphocytes.

J is TRBJ2-2 and V is TRBV7-8; 8 nucleotides line up with TRBD1. This sequence was found in a female donor with ovarian cancer. This material consisted of PBMCs, taken before treatment. CDR3 DNA sequence: TGTGCCAGCAGCTTAGCTCTGGGACAGGAGACCGGGGAGCTGTTTTTT. Translating it yields CASSLALGQETGELFF. Supplemented by reference TRBV7-8 and TRBJ2-2, the full variable domain reads GAGVSQSPRYKVAKRGQDVALRCDPISGHVSLFWYQQALGQGPEFLTYFQNEAQLDKSGLPSDRFFAERPEGSVSTLKIQRTQQEDSAVYLCASSLALGQETGELFFGEGSRLTVL.